One T cell receptor beta chain is described in this entry. The sample is drawn from a study of control samples from healthy donors and cancer patients. Using immunoSEQ multiplex PCR, the repertoire was profiled, and TCRdb retains in-frame clones only, with some absent. The sample shows a few hundred thousand clones, about 93% of them seen only once. The V gene's germline CDR1 is SGHRS and CDR2 YFSETQ. The CDR3 contains 13 residues. Deletions cut 4 bases from V and 5 bases from J, with 12 bases between. Sequences were obtained from PBMCs. The receptor comes from a man between 35 and 55 years old with head and neck cancer. This chain joins TRBV5-1 and TRBJ2-5; D ambiguous. The CDR3 is CASSPQVGETQYF. For the CDR3, the DNA is TGCGCCAGCAGCCCCCAAGTCGGGGAGACCCAGTACTTC.